This TCR beta chain was sequenced during a study of blood T cell repertoires in COVID-19 (dated by TCRdb to the early 2020s). Broadly, across the study: Collaborator samples came from the United States, Italy and Spain and covered acute and convalescent phases of COVID-19. The samples were drawn from the first 160 participants of the ongoing ImmuneRACE study and from roughly 1,300 subjects provided by 6 global collaborators. The repertoires were made available in a free public database intended to serve as a resource for research on the immune response to SARS-CoV-2. HLA class I and class II types, where available, came from metadata supplied by the sample provider rather than from assay-based typing. The material from the prospective study consisted of cDNA or gDNA derived from T cells, B-cell-depleted T cells, or PBMCs. The dataset comprised deeply sampled blood TCRbeta repertoires from subjects exposed to, actively infected with, or recovered from COVID-19. The sample metadata nearly always contained a de-identified subject ID, COVID-19 status, age in years and sex. The full study reports these points: How much clinical and demographic metadata was included differed by source and by participant, and the metadata was provided uncurated.

Turning to this clone: Which antigen it targets is not known. Per-base qualities were not stored, and no clone one base away is much larger.

TCRbeta CDR3 regions were amplified from genomic DNA using the immunoSEQ Assay, a bias-controlled multiplex PCR. In the source study's methods: The number of nucleated cells in each sample was estimated by amplification of reference gene primers within the assay. To quantify the absolute abundance of each unique TCRbeta CDR3 rearrangement, sequence reads were collapsed and filtered. For each sample, productive Simpson clonality was calculated as the square root of Simpson's diversity index over productive rearrangements. In TCRdb, the immuneACCESS table is reduced to in-frame sequences with V and J assigned. These tables do not hold every clone; where another copy was compared, an unresolved V gene accounts for under half, and the others remain unexplained. V and J calls and clone size follow that table, whereas D and trimming were derived from the DNA. The sample contains approximately 150,000 clones, 60% to 80% of them found a single time. Approximately 8% of the sample is in the top ten clones.

The CDR3 spans 16 residues, from the cysteine through the phenylalanine. The read is trimmed to its CDR3 DNA, 48 bases read in frame from base 1. The CDR1 and CDR2 encoded by the germline V gene are SGDLS and YYNGEE. Trimming takes 2 bases from V and 2 bases from J, and the germline ends sit 11 bases apart. Each collaborating institution followed its own protocols to collect whole blood in K2EDTA tubes. For TCRbeta analysis, collaborators shipped samples in one of three forms: frozen whole blood, isolated PBMCs, or DNA extracted from either of those sample types. The clonotype comes from a man aged 50 or older with active or convalescent COVID-19. Recombination linked TRBV9 to TRBJ1-6; the D region possibly corresponds to TRBD1 (6 bases align). Input material: peripheral blood. The DNA sequence is given as TGTGCCAGCAGCGTGGACAGTCTCCCCTATAATTCACCCCTCCACTTT. It translates as CASSVDSLPYNSPLHF.